This is a list of T cell receptor beta chains from one sample in a study of regulatory T cells in long-lasting Graves disease. TCRdb re-called the multiplex PCR reads through MiXCR, storing one row per CDR3 protein. Found here are about 330,000 distinct CDR3 sequences, 15% to 20% of them singletons; the top ten hold 20% to 25%. These data are also associated with another study on T cells in Graves' hyperthyroidism and ophthalmopathy.

The sequencing used peripheral blood mononuclear cells (PBMCs), collected at new diagnosis, from a patient treated with antithyroid drugs. Every receptor here comes from a woman younger than 35 with Graves disease. The CDR3 runs from the conserved cysteine through the conserved F or W. D genes are given only for firm matches. Expanded clones get a size class; other rows say once, few or many, or leave the size out.

TRBJ2-5 | medium-sized | TRBV20-1 | TRBD2 | TGCAGTGTTAGGGGACTAGCGGGAGATGTTGAGACCCAGTACTTC | CSVRGLAGDVETQYF
TRBJ1-3 | - | TRBV2 | - | TGTGCCAGCAGCCGCGGACAGCTCTCTGGAAACACCATATATTTT | CASSRGQLSGNTIYF
TRBJ2-7 | many | TRBV13 | - | TGTGCCAGCAGTTTCGGACAGGAGCAGTACTTC | CASSFGQEQYF
TRBJ2-7 | many | TRBV9 | - | TGTGCCAGCAGCGTAGCCGCGGGGTACGAGCAGTACTTC | CASSVAAGYEQYF
TRBJ2-1 | - | TRBV30 | TRBD2 | TGTGCCATGGAAGTCGGACTAGCGGGAGGGGATGAGCAGTTCTTC | CAMEVGLAGGDEQFF
TRBJ2-2 | few | TRBV19 | - | TGTGCCAGTAGCCTAACCGTAAAGGGCACCGGGGAGCTGTTTTTT | CASSLTVKGTGELFF
TRBJ1-1 | many | TRBV30 | - | TGTGCCTGGACAGGTTACACTGAAGCTTTCTTT | CAWTGYTEAFF
TRBJ2-2 | - | TRBV11-2 | TRBD2 | TGTGCCAGCAGCGCGGGACTAGCGGGGGGGAACACCGGGGAGCTGTTTTTT | CASSAGLAGGNTGELFF
TRBJ1-2 | many | TRBV30 | TRBD1 | TGTGCCTTAACAATGGGACAGGGTAACTATGGCTACACCTTC | CALTMGQGNYGYTF
TRBJ2-1 | many | TRBV28 | TRBD2 | TGTGCCAGCAGTGAGTCCAGCGGGAGTAGAAATGAGCAGTTCTTC | CASSESSGSRNEQFF
TRBJ2-6 | many | TRBV18 | - | TGTGCCAGCTCCCTACCCCCCTCTGGGGCCAACGTCCTGACTTTC | CASSLPPSGANVLTF
TRBJ2-1 | - | TRBV20-1 | - | TGCAGTGCTGCCGCAGTACTAGACAATGAGCAGTTCTTC | CSAAAVLDNEQFF
TRBJ1-4 | many | TRBV20-1 | - | TGCAGTGCAAGCGAACCCCAGGGACTGTTTTTT | CSASEPQGLFF
TRBJ2-1 | - | TRBV13 | - | TGTGCCAGCGCCGCTAGCGATTACAATGAGCAGTTCTTC | CASAASDYNEQFF
TRBJ2-7 | many | TRBV13 | TRBD2 | TGTGCCAGCAGCTTAGGCCGGGAGGAAGCGGCCGAGCAGTACTTC | CASSLGREEAAEQYF
TRBJ2-4 | - | TRBV6-1 | - | TGTGCCAGCAGGCAAAAAATCACGGGACACCAGTACTTC | CASRQKITGHQYF
TRBJ2-1 | many | TRBV9 | - | TGTGCCAGCAGCGCTAAGCAGAATCCCCTTCGAGATGAGCAGTTCTTC | CASSAKQNPLRDEQFF
TRBJ2-5 | many | TRBV5-6 | TRBD2 | TGTGCCAGCAGCGGGGGGGGCCAAGAGACCCAGTACTTC | CASSGGGQETQYF
TRBJ1-1 | many | TRBV4-1 | - | TGCGCCAGCAGCCAAGGGACACAGGACACTGAAGCTTTCTTT | CASSQGTQDTEAFF
TRBJ2-1 | many | TRBV30 | TRBD2 | TGTGCCTGGAGTGGGACTAGCGGGGGGTACAACGTAAGGAGCTCCTACAATGAGCAGTTCTTC | CAWSGTSGGYNVRSSYNEQFF
TRBJ2-1 | many | TRBV24-1 | TRBD2 | TGTGCCACCAGTTCTAGCGGGAGGGCCCGAGATGAGCAGTTCTTC | CATSSSGRARDEQFF
TRBJ2-7 | many | TRBV9 | TRBD2 | TGTGCCAGCAGCCCCAAACTAGCGGGATCGTTCTACGAGCAGTACTTC | CASSPKLAGSFYEQYF
TRBJ2-3 | many | TRBV7-8 | TRBD2 | TGTGCCAGCAGCTTTCAACCGGGACTAGCGGGTAATACGCAGTATTTT | CASSFQPGLAGNTQYF
TRBJ2-1 | - | TRBV5-1 | TRBD2 | TGCGCCAGCAGCTGGTCCGGGACTAGCGGATTCTACAATGAGCAGTTCTTC | CASSWSGTSGFYNEQFF
TRBJ1-4 | - | TRBV7-2 | - | TGTGCCAGCAGCTTCAGCTCGGTGGCAAGTGAAAAACTGTTTTTT | CASSFSSVASEKLFF
TRBJ2-1 | many | TRBV15 | TRBD1 | TGTGCCACCAGCGTAATATCAGGGGGCTTTGAGCAGTTCTTC | CATSVISGGFEQFF
TRBJ2-3 | many | TRBV14 | - | TGTGCCAGCCGAGGGGGGGGCACAGATACGCAGTATTTT | CASRGGGTDTQYF
TRBJ2-6 | - | TRBV20-1 | TRBD2 | TGCAGTGCTAGAAGACTAGCGGGCCACTCTGGGGCCAACGTCCTGACTTTC | CSARRLAGHSGANVLTF
TRBJ1-1 | many | TRBV5-1 | TRBD1 | TGTGCCAGCAGCTCCGGACAGGGGTACACTGAAGCTTTCTTT | CASSSGQGYTEAFF
TRBJ1-5 | - | TRBV3-1 | - | TGTGCCAGCAGCCAGCGAGGGGGAGACCAGCCCCAGCATTTT | CASSQRGGDQPQHF
TRBJ1-2 | many | TRBV28 | TRBD1 | TGTGCCAGCAGCCTCGACAGGGGAAACTATGGCTACACCTTC | CASSLDRGNYGYTF
TRBJ2-5 | many | TRBV28 | - | TGTGCCAGCAGTTCACATCCGGGTGAGACCCAGTACTTC | CASSSHPGETQYF
TRBJ1-6 | - | TRBV20-1 | - | TGCAGTGCTAGTAGAGGGGCCAATTCACCCCTCCACTTT | CSASRGANSPLHF